This T cell receptor beta chain came from a study of CD8+ T cells in alopecia areata (dated by TCRdb to between 2018 and 2020). Notes on the research overall: The treated patients took part in an open-label pilot trial in which moderate-to-severe alopecia areata was treated with oral tofacitinib at 5 to 10 mg twice daily. Amplification of TCRbeta CDR3 regions was done by immunoSEQ multiplex PCR using 35 Vbeta forward primers and 13 Jbeta reverse primers. On the human side, TCRbeta sequencing was run on scalp tissue and on sorted CD4+ and CD8+ peripheral blood T cells from healthy controls and from alopecia areata patients with either patchy or totalis/universalis disease. The study used high-throughput TCRbeta sequencing to examine T cell clonal expansion in alopecia areata, in both the C3H/HeJ mouse model and human patients. For the treated patients, the SALT score, which quantifies what percentage of scalp surface area is affected, served as the measure of disease severity. Biopsies were taken from tofacitinib-treated patients at baseline and at 4 and 24 weeks of treatment, and a later scalp biopsy was taken in several of the tofacitinib-treated patients. Tofacitinib was administered for 6 to 18 months, and 6 months of follow-up off drug were then conducted to assess delayed response and recurrence. RNA was obtained with the PAXgene miRNA kit for fixed scalp, the miRNeasy kit for PBMCs, and the RNeasy kit for mouse skin. Scalp clonality was compared among normal scalp (n=4), patchy alopecia areata scalp (n=8), and alopecia totalis/universalis scalp (n=8).

Libraries were built with the immunoSEQ multiplex PCR assay. RNA was extracted from all samples and reverse transcribed into cDNA, which served as template for TCR sequencing. SuperScript III was used for first-strand cDNA synthesis, primed with a 2:1 mix of oligo-dT and random hexamers. A synthetic immune receptor repertoire was used to gauge amplification bias, and whatever bias remained was removed computationally. For the original study's pipeline: Raw reads were preprocessed to remove errors, and CDR3 was defined according to IMGT conventions as the region from the conserved cysteine to phenylalanine. Clonality was computed by normalizing Shannon entropy by log2 of the number of productive unique TCRs and subtracting the result from 1. CD4 or CD8 identity of scalp clones was inferred by cross-referencing scalp TCRbeta sequences with sorted blood CD4 and CD8 repertoires. This immuneACCESS table, as held by TCRdb, lists in-frame sequences with V and J called but not all clones. Of the missing ones, under half trace to an unresolved V gene in checked studies; the others have no known cause. That table supplies the V and J calls and clone size; D and trimming were determined from the DNA. Here the sample has some 200,000 clones; about 60% occur a single time. The leading ten clones occupy roughly 3.3% of the sample.

The study at large found these results: Shared TCR sequences between patients were less evident than in mice, which may be partly attributable to HLA diversity in the patient population. During tofacitinib treatment, many expanded lesional clones stuck around in both scalp and blood, and this persistence may partly explain why relapse happens after treatment is stopped. The treated cohort was small, with a single nonresponder, so links between baseline CD8+ expansion and response need larger studies. Tofacitinib significantly lowered scalp clonality and the number of expanded CD8+ clones among the top 100 scalp clones. Compared with normal scalp, lesional scalp, particularly in alopecia totalis/universalis, had higher clonality and more expanded CD8+ clones, which suggests antigenic drive. Scalp TCR repertoire analysis is complicated because resident alphabeta T cells in normal human skin are also sequenced, whereas mouse skin is dominated by gammadelta T cells.

For this clone: It has no known antigen specificity. Base qualities are not provided; no much larger clone lies one nucleotide away.

The time point label on this specimen signifies: around 4 weeks on oral tofacitinib. The treatment or condition label for this specimen denotes: oral pan-JAK inhibitor, 5-10 mg twice daily. Lesional scalp punch biopsies and peripheral blood were collected from alopecia areata patients. PBMCs were isolated by density centrifugation and stained for CD3, CD4 and CD8, after which CD4+ and CD8+ T cells were sorted on a FACSAria. The receptor was isolated from a human donor with alopecia areata. Sequenced here: CD4+ T cells sorted from blood, sampled at week 4, from a patient treated with tofacitinib.

Read as DNA, the sequence is TGTGCCAGCATGGAGGTAGCCAAAAACATTCAGTACTTC. Translated, it gives CASMEVAKNIQYF. This sequence uses TRBV6-5 and TRBJ2-4; TRBD2 is a weak D gene call, 5 bases matching. CDR1 and CDR2 (MNHEY, SVGAGI) derive from the germline V gene. From cysteine to phenylalanine, the CDR3 is 13 amino acids long. The entry retains the CDR3 DNA only, 39 bases that are in frame from base 1. V sheds 7 bases and J sheds 0 bases, leaving 7 bases between their ends.